The 12 T cell receptor beta chains given below trace back to one sample, sequenced in a study of blood T cell repertoires in COVID-19. The repertoire was sequenced with immunoSEQ multiplex PCR; TCRdb's copy has only in-frame clones and lacks some. The sample lists about 440,000 clones; roughly nine tenths were seen once. Source material: PBMCs or T cells enriched from blood (not recorded which). The receptor set was obtained from a woman aged 18-35 years with acute COVID-19.

CDR3 sequence reads: CASSEDRSGKKFF. CDR3 in DNA: TGTGCCAGCAGCGAGGACAGGTCGGGAAAGAAGTTCTTC. The chain combines TRBV14 with TRBJ2-1, with 7 bases matching TRBD1. Germline-derived CDR1 and CDR2 are SGHDN and FVKESK. V lost 5 bases, J lost 14 bases, and 12 bases stayed unmatched. The CDR3 totals 13 residues.

Regarding this clone: A junction end diverges from the germline sequence, so it may reflect a read error. This chain connects TRBV29-1 to TRBJ2-3, with TRBD1 matching 7 bases. Germline CDR1 SQVTM, CDR2 ANQGSEA. This CDR3 spans 14 amino acids. CDR3 nucleotides: TGCAGCCTTGAGACAGGGATGCACACAGATACGCAGTATTTT. Amino acids: CSLETGMHTDTQYF.

The CDR3 DNA reads as TGTGCCAGCATCCCGCGCAGGGGATCCTATAATTCACCCCTCCACTTT. This sequence encodes CASIPRRGSYNSPLHF. This chain joins TRBV28 and TRBJ1-6, with D perhaps matching TRBD1 (6 bases). V was shortened by 7 bases and J by 1 base, with 14 bases between the two germline ends. Germline V lookup: CDR1 MDHEN, CDR2 SYDVKM. CDR3 length: 16 residues.

The chain combines TRBV6-6 with TRBJ1-1; 11 bases map to TRBD1. From germline, CDR1 is MNHNY and CDR2 SVGAGI (reference sequence). The CDR3 length is 16 residues. With V trimmed by 6 bases and J by 3 bases, 9 bases remained unmatched. The chain's CDR3 is CASSHQPGQGDTEAFF. The DNA of the CDR3 is TGTGCCAGCAGCCATCAACCGGGACAGGGGGACACTGAAGCTTTCTTT.

The CDR3 region has the DNA TGTGCCAGCCTAGACAGAAGCTATGGCTACACCTTC. It is translated as CASLDRSYGYTF. The chain recombines TRBV2 with TRBJ1-2; D may be TRBD1 (5 bases). Between the trimmed V and J ends, which lost 8 bases and 4 bases, there was a span of 11 bases. The germline V gene encodes CDR1 SNHLY and CDR2 FYNNEI. CDR3 length: 12 amino acids.

The rearrangement links TRBV25-1 to TRBJ1-2; 10 positions agree with TRBD1. Trimming cost V 2 bases and J 5 bases; bases outside gene matches: 5. CDR3 length: 15 amino acids. Germline CDR1 reads MGHDK; CDR2 reads SYGVNS. The CDR3 coding sequence is TGTGCCAGCAGTGAAGGGACAGGGGCTGGGTATGGCTACACCTTC. Translated: CASSEGTGAGYGYTF.

The CDR3 protein is CASGLITSNPGGEQYF. The CDR3 DNA follows: TGTGCTAGTGGTTTGATAACTAGCAACCCGGGAGGTGAGCAGTACTTC. The chain has TRBV12-5 and TRBJ2-7; 7 bases line up with TRBD2. J gave up 7 bases and V 2 bases, and 14 bases lay outside the gene matches. There are 16 residues in the CDR3. Germline V lookup: CDR1 LGHNT, CDR2 FRNRAP.

This clone was found a few times. The rearrangement links TRBV6-5 to TRBJ2-7, with unresolved D. Trimming removed 7 bases from V and 0 bases from J, with 10 bases in between. The CDR3 is made up of 13 amino acids. Germline V CDR1 and CDR2: MNHEY, SVGAGI. CDR3 bases: TGTGCCAGCACCCATCCGAGCTCCTACGAGCAGTACTTC. Encoded protein: CASTHPSSYEQYF.

This sequence joins TRBV5-4 and TRBJ2-1; D might be TRBD1 (5 bases). The CDR3 spans 13 residues. Trimming shortened V by 1 base and J by 10 bases, and 12 bases separated the two germline ends. CDR1 is SGHNT, CDR2 YYREEE, per germline (reference sequence). The DNA of the CDR3 is TGTGCCAGCAGCTTGTTAAGACAGAGCGAGCAGTTCTTC. Translated, it gives CASSLLRQSEQFF.

V and J are TRBV6-5 and TRBJ1-2, with D perhaps TRBD1 (6 bases). Germline lookup yields CDR1 MNHEY and CDR2 SVGAGI. Trimming cost V 2 bases and J 0 bases, with 13 bases left between them. This CDR3 is built from 16 residues. This CDR3 is CASSYGGARANYGYTF. The CDR3 DNA reads as TGTGCCAGCAGTTACGGGGGGGCGCGGGCTAACTATGGCTACACCTTC.

The chain combines TRBV2 with TRBJ1-3; 10 nucleotides agree with TRBD1. Unmatched junction bases numbered 17, after V lost 5 bases and J lost 4 bases. Germline assignment: CDR1 SNHLY and CDR2 FYNNEI. The length of the CDR3 is 19 residues. This chain's CDR3 is CASSTPNSRQGAGGNTIYF. The CDR3 DNA reads as TGTGCCAGCAGTACACCAAACTCTCGACAGGGGGCTGGAGGAAACACCATATATTTT.

The table lists this clone with a count of one. V gene TRBV10-1 combines with J gene TRBJ1-1, with unresolved D. CDR1 and CDR2 (germline): WNHNN, SYGVQD (reference sequence). This CDR3 has 16 amino acids. Trimming pared 0 bases from V and 1 base from J, leaving 12 bases between. The chain's CDR3 is CASSESPARANTEAFF. The CDR3, as DNA: TGCGCCAGCAGTGAGTCCCCCGCCCGAGCGAACACTGAAGCTTTCTTT.